This T cell receptor beta chain was identified in a study of T-cell memory formation after mild COVID-19. Each CDR3 protein is one row after TCRdb ran MiXCR on the 5' RACE reads. The sample has more than 150,000 distinct CDR3 sequences, roughly 18% seen once. CDR1 SEHNR and CDR2 FQNEAQ come from the germline V gene (reference sequence). The V end lost 4 bases, the J end lost 4 bases, and 11 bases lay between the germline ends. The CDR3 totals 15 residues. This clonotype was seen only a few times. This TCR was sampled from a young man who had mild COVID-19 (a few samples of this study predate the infection). Cell type and time point are not known. The sample comprised PBMCs or a T cell subset sorted from them (not recorded which). This chain links TRBV7-9 with TRBJ2-6, with D possibly being TRBD1 (7 bases). The CDR3 sequence: CASSSQGRGANVLTF. The DNA for the CDR3 is TGTGCCAGCAGCTCACAGGGGAGGGGGGCCAACGTCCTGACTTTC.